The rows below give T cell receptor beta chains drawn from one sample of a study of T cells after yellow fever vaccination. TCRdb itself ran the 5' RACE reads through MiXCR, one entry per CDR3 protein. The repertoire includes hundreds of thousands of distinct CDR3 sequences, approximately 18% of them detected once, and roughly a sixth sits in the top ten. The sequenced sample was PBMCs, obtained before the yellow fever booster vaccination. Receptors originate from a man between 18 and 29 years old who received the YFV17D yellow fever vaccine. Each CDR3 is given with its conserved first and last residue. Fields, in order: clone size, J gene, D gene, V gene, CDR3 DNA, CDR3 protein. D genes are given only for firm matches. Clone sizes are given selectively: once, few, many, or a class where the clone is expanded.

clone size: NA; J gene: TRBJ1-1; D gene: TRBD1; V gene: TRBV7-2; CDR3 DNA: TGTGCCAGCAGCCCGACAGGGGCGTACACTGAAGCTTTCTTT; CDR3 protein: CASSPTGAYTEAFF
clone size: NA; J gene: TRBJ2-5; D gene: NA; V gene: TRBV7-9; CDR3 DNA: TGTGCCAGCAGCTTAACAGGGTTAGGGGAGACCCAGTACTTC; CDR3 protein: CASSLTGLGETQYF
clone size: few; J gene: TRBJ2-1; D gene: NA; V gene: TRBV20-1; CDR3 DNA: TGCAGTGCTACCCCCCGGCTCCCTGAGCAGTTCTTC; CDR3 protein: CSATPRLPEQFF
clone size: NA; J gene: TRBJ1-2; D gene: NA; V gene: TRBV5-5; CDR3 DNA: TGTGCCAGCAGCTTGAACAGGGTTGGCTACACCTTC; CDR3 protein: CASSLNRVGYTF
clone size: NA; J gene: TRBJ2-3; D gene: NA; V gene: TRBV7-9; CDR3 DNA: TGTGCCAGCAGCCACCGGTCATCCCTCAGCACAGATACGCAGTATTTT; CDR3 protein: CASSHRSSLSTDTQYF
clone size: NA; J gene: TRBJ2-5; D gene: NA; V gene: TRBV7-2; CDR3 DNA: TGTGCCAGCAGCTTAGCCGCGGAGACCCAGTACTTC; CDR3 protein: CASSLAAETQYF
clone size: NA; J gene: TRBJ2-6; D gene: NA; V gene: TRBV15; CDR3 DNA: TGTGCCACCAGCAATTCTCTCTCTGGGGCCAACGTCCTGACTTTC; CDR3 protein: CATSNSLSGANVLTF
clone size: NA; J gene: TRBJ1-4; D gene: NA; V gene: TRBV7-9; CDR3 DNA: TGTGCCAGCAGCTTAGTGGCCGGATCTAATGAAAAACTGTTTTTT; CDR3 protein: CASSLVAGSNEKLFF
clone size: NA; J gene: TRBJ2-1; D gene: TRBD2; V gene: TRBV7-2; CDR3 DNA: TGTGCCAGCAGCTCTCAGCGGGGGGAGCAGTTCTTC; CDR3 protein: CASSSQRGEQFF
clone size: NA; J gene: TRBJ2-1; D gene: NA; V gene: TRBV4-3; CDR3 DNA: TGCGCCAGCAGCCACAGGGTTTCCTACAATGAGCAGTTCTTC; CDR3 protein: CASSHRVSYNEQFF
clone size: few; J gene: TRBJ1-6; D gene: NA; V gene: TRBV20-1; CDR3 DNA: TGCAGTGCTTTGGGATCATATTCGGCCCTCCACTTT; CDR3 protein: CSALGSYSALHF
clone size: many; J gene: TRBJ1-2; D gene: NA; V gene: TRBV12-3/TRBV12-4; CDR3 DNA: TGTGCCAGCAGTTTAAGTGACTATGGCTACACCTTC; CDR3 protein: CASSLSDYGYTF
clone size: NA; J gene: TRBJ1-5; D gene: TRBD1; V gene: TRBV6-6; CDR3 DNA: TGTGCCAGCAGTTTCTGGACAGGGCATAGCAATCAGCCCCAGCATTTT; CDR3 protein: CASSFWTGHSNQPQHF
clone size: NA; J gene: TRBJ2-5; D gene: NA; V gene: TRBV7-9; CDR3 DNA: TGTGCTTGCAGCTTAGAGGGGGAGACCCAGTACTTC; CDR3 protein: CACSLEGETQYF
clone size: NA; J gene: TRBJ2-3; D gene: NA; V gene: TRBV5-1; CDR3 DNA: TGCGCCAGCAGCTTGGGGGTTGACACAGATACGCAGTATTTT; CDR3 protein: CASSLGVDTDTQYF
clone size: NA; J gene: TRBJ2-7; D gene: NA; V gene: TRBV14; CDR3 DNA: TGTGCCAGCAGCCAAGAGGATGGGGCGATATACGAGCAGTACTTC; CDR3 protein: CASSQEDGAIYEQYF
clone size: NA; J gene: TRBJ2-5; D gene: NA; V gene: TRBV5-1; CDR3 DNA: TGCGCCAGCTCACTCGTTAGCGGACTCCAAGAGACCCAGTACTTC; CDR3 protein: CASSLVSGLQETQYF
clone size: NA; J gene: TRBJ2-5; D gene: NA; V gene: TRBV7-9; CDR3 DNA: TGTGCCAGCAGCGCCCGCCCCGTGGAGGAAGAGACCCAGTACTTC; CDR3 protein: CASSARPVEEETQYF
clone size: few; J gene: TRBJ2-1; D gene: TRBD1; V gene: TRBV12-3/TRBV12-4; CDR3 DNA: TGTGCCAGCAGTACACGACGACAGGGTTTGGGCAATGAGCAGTTCTTC; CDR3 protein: CASSTRRQGLGNEQFF
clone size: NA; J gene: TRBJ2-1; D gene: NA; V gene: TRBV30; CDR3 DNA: TGTGCCTGGAGTGAGATGTGGCGCAATGAGCAGTTCTTC; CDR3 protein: CAWSEMWRNEQFF
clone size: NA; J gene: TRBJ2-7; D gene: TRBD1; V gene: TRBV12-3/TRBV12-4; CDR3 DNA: TGTGCCAGCAGTCGACCGGGACAGGGGGCCTACGAGCAGTACTTC; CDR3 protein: CASSRPGQGAYEQYF
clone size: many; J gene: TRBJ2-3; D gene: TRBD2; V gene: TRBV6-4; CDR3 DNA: TGTGCCAGCAGTGACAGCGGGGGGGCCACAGATACGCAGTATTTT; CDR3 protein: CASSDSGGATDTQYF
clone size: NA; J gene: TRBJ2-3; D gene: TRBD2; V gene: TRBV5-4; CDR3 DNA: TGTGCCAGCAGCCCCCATGGGACTAGAGGCACAGATACGCAGTATTTT; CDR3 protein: CASSPHGTRGTDTQYF
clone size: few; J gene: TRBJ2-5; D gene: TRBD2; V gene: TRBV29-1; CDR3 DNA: TGCAGCGTGGGAAGAGCGGGGGACAACCAAGAGACCCAGTACTTC; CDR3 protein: CSVGRAGDNQETQYF
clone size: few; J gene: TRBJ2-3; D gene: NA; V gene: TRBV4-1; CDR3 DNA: TGCGCCAGCAGCGTCCTAGGGGAAGATACGCAGTATTTT; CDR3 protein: CASSVLGEDTQYF
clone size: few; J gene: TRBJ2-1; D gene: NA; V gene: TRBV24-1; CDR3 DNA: TGTGCCACCAGTGACAGGGGAAAAACCTACAATGAGCAGTTCTTC; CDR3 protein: CATSDRGKTYNEQFF
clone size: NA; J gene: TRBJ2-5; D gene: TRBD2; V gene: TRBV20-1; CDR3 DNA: TGCAGTGCTCAAAACGGGGGAGGGCTGGAGACCCAGTACTTC; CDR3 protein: CSAQNGGGLETQYF
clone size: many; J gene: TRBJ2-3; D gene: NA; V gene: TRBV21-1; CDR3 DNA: TGTGCCAGCAGCAAAGCGCTAGGACTAGCGGGGGGCCGATCGAGCACAGATACGCAGTATTTT; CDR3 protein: CASSKALGLAGGRSSTDTQYF
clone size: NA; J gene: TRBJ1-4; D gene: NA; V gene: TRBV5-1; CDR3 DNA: TGCGCCAGCAGCTTGGCAGACGCAGGTGAAAAACTGTTTTTT; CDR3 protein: CASSLADAGEKLFF
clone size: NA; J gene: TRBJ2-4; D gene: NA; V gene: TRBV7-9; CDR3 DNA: TGTGCCAGCAGCCTGATTGATACCAAAAACATTCAGTACTTC; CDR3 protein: CASSLIDTKNIQYF
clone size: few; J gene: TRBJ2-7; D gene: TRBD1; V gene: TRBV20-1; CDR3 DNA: TGCAGTGCTAGAACAGGGGAAGTACGCGAGCAGTACTTC; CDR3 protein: CSARTGEVREQYF
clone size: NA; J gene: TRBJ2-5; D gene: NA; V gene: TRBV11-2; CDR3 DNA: TGTGCCAGCAGCTCACTCGGTGGGTGGGAGACCCAGTACTTC; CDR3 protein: CASSSLGGWETQYF
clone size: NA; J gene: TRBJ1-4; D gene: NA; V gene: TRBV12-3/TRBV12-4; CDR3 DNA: TGTGCCAGCAGAACCGGCGGGACCACGGGGAAACTGTTTTTT; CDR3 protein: CASRTGGTTGKLFF
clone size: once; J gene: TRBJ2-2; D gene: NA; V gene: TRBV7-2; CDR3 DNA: TGTGCCAGCAGCTTTCCCGCCCGGGAGCTGTTTTTT; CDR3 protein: CASSFPARELFF
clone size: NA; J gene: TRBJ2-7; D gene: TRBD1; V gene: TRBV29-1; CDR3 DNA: TGCAGCTCATCGACAGGGCCAGCTAACGAGCAGTACTTC; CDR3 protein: CSSSTGPANEQYF
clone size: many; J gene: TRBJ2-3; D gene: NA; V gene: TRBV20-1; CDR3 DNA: TGCAGTGCTAGAGGCCCCACAGATACGCAGTATTTT; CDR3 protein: CSARGPTDTQYF
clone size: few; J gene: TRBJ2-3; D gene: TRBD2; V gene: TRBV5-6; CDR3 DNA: TGTGCCAGCAGCCCTCGGACTAGCGGGGGGTCGCCATATACGCAGTATTTT; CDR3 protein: CASSPRTSGGSPYTQYF
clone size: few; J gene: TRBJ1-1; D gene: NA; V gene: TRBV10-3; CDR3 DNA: TGTGCCATCAGATGGACAGCGGACACTGAAGCTTTCTTT; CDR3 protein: CAIRWTADTEAFF
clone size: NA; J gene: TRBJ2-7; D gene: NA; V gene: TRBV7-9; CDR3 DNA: TGTGCCAGCAGCTTTGGCAGTGTTTTCTACGAGCAGTACTTC; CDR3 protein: CASSFGSVFYEQYF
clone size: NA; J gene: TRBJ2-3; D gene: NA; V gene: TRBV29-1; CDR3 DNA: TGCAGCGTTGACCGGCAGGGGGGCGCAGATACGCAGTATTTT; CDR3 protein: CSVDRQGGADTQYF
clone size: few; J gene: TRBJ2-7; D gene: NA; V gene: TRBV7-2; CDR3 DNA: TGTGCCAGCAGCGCCCGCACGGGGTTCTCCTACGAGCAGTACTTC; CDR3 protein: CASSARTGFSYEQYF
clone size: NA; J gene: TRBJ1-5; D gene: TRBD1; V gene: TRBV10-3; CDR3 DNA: TGTGCCATCGGCCAGGGACAGCCCAATCAGCCCCAGCATTTT; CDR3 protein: CAIGQGQPNQPQHF
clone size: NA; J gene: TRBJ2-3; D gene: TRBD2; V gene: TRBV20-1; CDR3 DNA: TGCAGTGCTAGAGAAATCGCTAGCGGGGGCCTGGGTACGCAGTATTTT; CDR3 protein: CSAREIASGGLGTQYF
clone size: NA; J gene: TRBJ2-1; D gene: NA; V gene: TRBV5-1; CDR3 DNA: TGCGCCAGCAGCTTGCGACAGGCCCTGGTCGGTGAGCAGTTCTTC; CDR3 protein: CASSLRQALVGEQFF
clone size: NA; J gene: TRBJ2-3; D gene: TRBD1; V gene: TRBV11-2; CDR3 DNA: TGTGCCAGCAGCTTAGGGGGCCAGGGGGCTCATACGCAGTATTTT; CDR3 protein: CASSLGGQGAHTQYF
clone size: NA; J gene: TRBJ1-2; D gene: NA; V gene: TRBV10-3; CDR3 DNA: TGTGCCATCAGTGAGCCGGACAGATTCTATGGCTACACCTTC; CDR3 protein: CAISEPDRFYGYTF
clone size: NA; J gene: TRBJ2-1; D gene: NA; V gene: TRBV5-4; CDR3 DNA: TGTGCCAGCAGCTTGGGGGTCATCCGGTTCTTC; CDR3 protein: CASSLGVIRFF
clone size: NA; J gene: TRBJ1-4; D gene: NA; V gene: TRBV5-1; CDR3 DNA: TGCGTCCAGCGGCGACCGGGGAATGAAAAACTGTTTTTT; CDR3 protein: CVQRRPGNEKLFF
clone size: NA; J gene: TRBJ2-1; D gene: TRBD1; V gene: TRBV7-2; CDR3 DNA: TGTGCCAGCAGCGCGAGTCAACAGGGGAGAAAGCAGTTCTTC; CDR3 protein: CASSASQQGRKQFF
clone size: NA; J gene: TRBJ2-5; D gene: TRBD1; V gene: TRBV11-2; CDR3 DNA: TGTGCCAGCAGCTTAGTCCAGGACAGGCAAGAGACCCAGTACTTC; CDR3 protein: CASSLVQDRQETQYF
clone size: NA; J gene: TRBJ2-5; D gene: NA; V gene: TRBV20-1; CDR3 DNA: TGCAGTGCTAGAGTACGGGGGGCCGACCAAGAGACCCAGTACTTC; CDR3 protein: CSARVRGADQETQYF
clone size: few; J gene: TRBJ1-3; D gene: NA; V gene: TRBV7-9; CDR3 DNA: TGTGCCAGCAGCTCACAGACAGCCTCTGGAAACACCATATATTTT; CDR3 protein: CASSSQTASGNTIYF
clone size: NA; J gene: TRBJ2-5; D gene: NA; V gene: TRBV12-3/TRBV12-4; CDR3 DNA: TGTGCCAGCAGTTTAGCGGCCAGGGTTCGAATCCAAGAGACCCAGTACTTC; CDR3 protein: CASSLAARVRIQETQYF
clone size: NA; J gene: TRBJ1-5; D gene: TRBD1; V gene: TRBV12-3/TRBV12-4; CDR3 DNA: TGTGCCTGCGTGGGACAGATCAATCAGCCCCAGCATTTT; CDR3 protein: CACVGQINQPQHF